The text below deals with one TCR beta chain. The data were obtained in a study of blood T cell repertoires in COVID-19. Profiled with immunoSEQ multiplex PCR; TCRdb holds only in-frame clones, not every one. The sample holds around 220,000 clones; 80% are singletons and the top ten take nearly 7.5%. The CDR3 consists of 17 residues. V was pared by 0 bases and J by 0 bases, with 13 bases between. Germline lookup yields CDR1 SGHRS and CDR2 YFSETQ. This receptor was obtained from a woman aged 40 to 55 with acute COVID-19. Source material: PBMCs or T cells enriched from blood (not recorded which). The chain carries TRBV5-1 and TRBJ1-3, with D possibly TRBD1 on 5 matching bases. CDR3 DNA: TGCGCCAGCAGCTTGGCCGGGGGGTCAAGCTCTGGAAACACCATATATTTT. Protein: CASSLAGGSSSGNTIYF. The full variable domain, with the rest looked up from reference TRBV5-1 and TRBJ1-3, is KAGVTQTPRYLIKTRGQQVTLSCSPISGHRSVSWYQQTPGQGLQFLFEYFSETQRNKGNFPGRFSGRQFSNSRSEMNVSTLELGDSALYLCASSLAGGSSSGNTIYFGEGSWLTVV.